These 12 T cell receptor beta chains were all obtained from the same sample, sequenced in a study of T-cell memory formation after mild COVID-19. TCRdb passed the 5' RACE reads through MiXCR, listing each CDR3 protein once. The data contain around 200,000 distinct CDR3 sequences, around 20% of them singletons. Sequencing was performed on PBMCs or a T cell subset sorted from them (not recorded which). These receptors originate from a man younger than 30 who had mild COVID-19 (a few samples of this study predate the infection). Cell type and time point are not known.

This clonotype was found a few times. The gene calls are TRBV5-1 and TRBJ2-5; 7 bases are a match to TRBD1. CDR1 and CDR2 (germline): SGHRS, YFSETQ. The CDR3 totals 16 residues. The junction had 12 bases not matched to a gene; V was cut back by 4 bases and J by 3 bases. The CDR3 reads CASSPRQGGLEETQYF. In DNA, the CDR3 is TGCGCCAGCAGCCCGCGACAAGGGGGCTTGGAAGAGACCCAGTACTTC. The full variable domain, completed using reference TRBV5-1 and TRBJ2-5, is KAGVTQTPRYLIKTRGQQVTLSCSPISGHRSVSWYQQTPGQGLQFLFEYFSETQRNKGNFPGRFSGRQFSNSRSEMNVSTLELGDSALYLCASSPRQGGLEETQYFGPGTRLLVL.

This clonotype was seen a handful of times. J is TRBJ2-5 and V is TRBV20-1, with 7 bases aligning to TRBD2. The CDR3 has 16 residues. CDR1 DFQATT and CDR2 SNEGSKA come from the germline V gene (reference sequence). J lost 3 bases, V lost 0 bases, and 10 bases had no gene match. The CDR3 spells CSARDWLAEVEETQYF. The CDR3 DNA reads TGCAGTGCTAGAGATTGGCTAGCGGAAGTCGAAGAGACCCAGTACTTC.

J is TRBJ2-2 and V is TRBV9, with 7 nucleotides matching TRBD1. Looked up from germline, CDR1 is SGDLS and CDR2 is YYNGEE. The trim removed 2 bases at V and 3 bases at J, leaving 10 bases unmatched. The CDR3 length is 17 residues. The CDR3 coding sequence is TGTGCCAGCAGCGTGTCCTCCCAGACAGGGTACACCGGGGAGCTGTTTTTT. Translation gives CASSVSSQTGYTGELFF. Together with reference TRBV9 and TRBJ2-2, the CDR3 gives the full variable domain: DSGVTQTPKHLITATGQRVTLRCSPRSGDLSVYWYQQSLDQGLQFLIQYYNGEERAKGNILERFSAQQFPDLHSELNLSSLELGDSALYFCASSVSSQTGYTGELFFGEGSRLTVL.

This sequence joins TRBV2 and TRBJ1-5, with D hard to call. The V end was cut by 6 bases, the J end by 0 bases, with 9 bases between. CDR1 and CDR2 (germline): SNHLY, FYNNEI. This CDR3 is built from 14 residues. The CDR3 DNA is TGTGCCAGCAGATTTCAGAATAGCAATCAGCCCCAGCATTTT. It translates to CASRFQNSNQPQHF.

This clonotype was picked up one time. As DNA, the CDR3 is TGTGCCAGCAGCCCCCAGGAGGGGCATACGCAGTATTTT. This gives the protein CASSPQEGHTQYF. The J gene is TRBJ2-3, the V gene TRBV3-1, with TRBD2 as a possible D gene (6 bases). Germline CDR1 is LGHDT and CDR2 is YNNKEL (reference sequence). Trimming took 4 bases from V and 7 from J, leaving 12 bases between them. The CDR3 sequence is 13 residues long.

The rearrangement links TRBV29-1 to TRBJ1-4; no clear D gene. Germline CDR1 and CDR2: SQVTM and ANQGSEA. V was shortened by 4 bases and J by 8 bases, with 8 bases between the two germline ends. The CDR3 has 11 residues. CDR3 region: CSVALGEKLFF. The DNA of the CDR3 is TGCAGCGTTGCGTTGGGGGAAAAACTGTTTTTT.

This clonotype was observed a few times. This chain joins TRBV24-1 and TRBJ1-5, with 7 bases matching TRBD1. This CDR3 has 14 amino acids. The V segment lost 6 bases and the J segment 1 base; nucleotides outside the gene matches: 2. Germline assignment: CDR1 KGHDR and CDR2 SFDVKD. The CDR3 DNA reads TGTGCCACCAGTCCAGGGGGAAGCAATCAGCCCCAGCATTTT. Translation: CATSPGGSNQPQHF.

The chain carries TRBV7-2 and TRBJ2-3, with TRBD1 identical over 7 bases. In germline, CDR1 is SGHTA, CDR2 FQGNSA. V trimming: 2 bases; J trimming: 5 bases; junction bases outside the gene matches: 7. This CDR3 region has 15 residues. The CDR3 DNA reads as TGTGCCAGCAGCTTAAGTTTAGGGGGCGGAGATACGCAGTATTTT. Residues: CASSLSLGGGDTQYF.

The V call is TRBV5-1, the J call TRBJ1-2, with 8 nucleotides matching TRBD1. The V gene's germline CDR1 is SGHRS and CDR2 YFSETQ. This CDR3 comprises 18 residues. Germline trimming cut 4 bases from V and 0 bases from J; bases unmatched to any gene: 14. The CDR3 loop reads CASSPTRTGLGPNYGYTF. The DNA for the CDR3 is TGCGCCAGCAGCCCAACCCGGACAGGGCTGGGGCCTAACTATGGCTACACCTTC.

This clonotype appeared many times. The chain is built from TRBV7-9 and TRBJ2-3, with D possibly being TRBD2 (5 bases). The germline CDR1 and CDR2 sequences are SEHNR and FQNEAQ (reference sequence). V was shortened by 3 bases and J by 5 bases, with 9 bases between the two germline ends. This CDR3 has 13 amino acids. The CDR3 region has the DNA TGTGCCAGCAGCTTCGGGGAAGGAGATACGCAGTATTTT. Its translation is CASSFGEGDTQYF.

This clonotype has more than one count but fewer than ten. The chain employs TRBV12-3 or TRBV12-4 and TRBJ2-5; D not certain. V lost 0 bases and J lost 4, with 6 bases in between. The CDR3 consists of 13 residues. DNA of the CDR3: TGTGCCAGCAGTTTAGCTCGTCGAGAGACCCAGTACTTC. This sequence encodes CASSLARRETQYF.

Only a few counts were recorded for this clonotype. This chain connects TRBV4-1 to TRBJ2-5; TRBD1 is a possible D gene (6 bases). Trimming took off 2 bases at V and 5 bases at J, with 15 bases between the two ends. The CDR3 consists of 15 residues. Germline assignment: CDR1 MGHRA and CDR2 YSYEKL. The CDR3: CASSQPTGLRETQYF. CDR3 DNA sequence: TGCGCCAGCAGCCAACCTACAGGGTTACGGGAGACCCAGTACTTC.